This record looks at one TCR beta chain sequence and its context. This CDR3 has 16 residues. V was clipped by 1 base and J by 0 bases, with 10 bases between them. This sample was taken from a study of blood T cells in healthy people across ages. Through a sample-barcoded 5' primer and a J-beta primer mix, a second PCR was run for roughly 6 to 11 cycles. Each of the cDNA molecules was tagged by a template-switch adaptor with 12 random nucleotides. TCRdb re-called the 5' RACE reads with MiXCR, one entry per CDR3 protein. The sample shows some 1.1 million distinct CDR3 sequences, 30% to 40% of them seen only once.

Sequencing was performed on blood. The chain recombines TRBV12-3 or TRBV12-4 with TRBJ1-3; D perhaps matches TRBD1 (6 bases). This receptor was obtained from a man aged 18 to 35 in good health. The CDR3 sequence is CASSLGGLFSGNTIYF. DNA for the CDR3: TGTGCCAGCAGTTTAGGGGGGCTCTTCTCTGGAAACACCATATATTTT.